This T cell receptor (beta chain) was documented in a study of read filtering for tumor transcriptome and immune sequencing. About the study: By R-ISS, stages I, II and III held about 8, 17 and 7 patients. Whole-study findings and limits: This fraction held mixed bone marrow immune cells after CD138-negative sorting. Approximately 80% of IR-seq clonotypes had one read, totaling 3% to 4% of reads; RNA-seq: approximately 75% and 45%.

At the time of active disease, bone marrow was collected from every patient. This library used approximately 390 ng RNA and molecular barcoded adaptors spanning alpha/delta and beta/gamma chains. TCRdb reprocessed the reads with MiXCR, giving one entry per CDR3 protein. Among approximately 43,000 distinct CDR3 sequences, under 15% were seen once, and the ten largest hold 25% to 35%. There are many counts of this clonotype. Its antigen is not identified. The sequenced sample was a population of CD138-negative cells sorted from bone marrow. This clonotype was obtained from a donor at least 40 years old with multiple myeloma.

CDR3 nucleotide sequence: TGCAGTGCTAGTAGACAGACAGGAGGAAATAATTCACCCCTCCACTTT. Amino acid sequence: CSASRQTGGNNSPLHF. V usage is TRBV20-1 and J usage is TRBJ1-6, with D perhaps TRBD1 (6 bases). V lost 3 bases to trimming and J lost 5 bases, with 17 bases between them. The CDR3 is 16 residues long. Germline lookup yields CDR1 DFQATT and CDR2 SNEGSKA (reference sequence).